Below, 23 T cell receptor beta chains from the same sample are listed, as sequenced in a study of regulatory T cells in long-lasting Graves disease. Libraries of TCR beta came from iRepertoire HTBI primers plus Arm-PCR of CDR3 regions. TCRdb reprocessed the multiplex PCR reads with MiXCR, giving one entry per CDR3 protein. Of 560,000 or so distinct CDR3 sequences listed, more than 15% are singletons. Indicated time point: newly diagnosed GD, antithyroid drugs for less than 3 months. The authors made the TCR library using RNA they extracted from PBMCs. These data were also filed under a second study, of T cells in Graves' hyperthyroidism and ophthalmopathy.

Source: peripheral blood mononuclear cells (PBMCs), taken at new diagnosis, from a patient treated with antithyroid drugs. The source is a man in his late teens or twenties with Graves disease.

The gene calls are TRBV15 and TRBJ2-7; D may be TRBD2 (6 bases). The V end lost 0 bases, the J end lost 7 bases, and 10 bases lay between the germline ends. Germline loops: CDR1 LNHNV, CDR2 YYDKDF (reference sequence). CDR3 length equals 13 residues. CDR3 protein: CATSRDAGGEQYF. For the CDR3, the DNA is TGTGCCACCAGCAGAGATGCCGGGGGAGAGCAGTACTTC.

This clonotype was recorded many times. The V call is TRBV27, the J call TRBJ1-5; D gene unclear. Germline values: CDR1 MNHEY, CDR2 SMNVEV (reference sequence). This CDR3 region has 14 residues. Trimming shortened V by 6 bases and J by 7 bases, and 16 bases separated the two germline ends. Written as DNA, the CDR3 is TGTGCCAGCAGCCTTCGAACGGACGTGCAGCCCCAGCATTTT. Encoded protein: CASSLRTDVQPQHF.

The CDR3 bases are TGCAGCGCCCAGGGCGGTGCTGAAGCTTTCTTT. It encodes CSAQGGAEAFF. This chain joins TRBV29-1 and TRBJ1-1, with TRBD1 as a possible D gene (5 bases). The germline V gene has CDR1 SQVTM and CDR2 ANQGSEA. This CDR3 has 11 residues. The V end was cut by 7 bases, the J end by 6 bases, with 12 bases between. Based on the CDR3 plus reference TRBV29-1 and TRBJ1-1, the full variable domain is SAVISQKPSRDICQRGTSLTIQCQVDSQVTMMFWYRQQPGQSLTLIATANQGSEATYESGFVIDKFPISRPNLTFSTLTVSNMSPEDSSIYLCSAQGGAEAFFGQGTRLTVV.

The rearrangement joins TRBV9 to TRBJ2-1, with a possible D match to TRBD2 (6 bases). Germline lookup yields CDR1 SGDLS and CDR2 YYNGEE. Trimming pared 0 bases from V and 2 bases from J, leaving 12 bases between. The CDR3 spans 16 residues. CDR3 sequence: CASSVGGGAAYNEQFF. For the CDR3, the DNA is TGTGCCAGCAGCGTAGGAGGAGGGGCCGCCTACAATGAGCAGTTCTTC.

Ten or more counts support this clonotype. This sequence joins TRBV6-1 and TRBJ2-1; TRBD2 matches at 11 bases. CDR1 MNHNS and CDR2 SASEGT come from the germline V gene. V trimming: 5 bases; J trimming: 3 bases; junction bases outside the gene matches: 6. The CDR3 consists of 16 residues. For the CDR3, the DNA is TGTGCCAGCAGTCGTCTAGCGGGAGGAGTCTACAATGAGCAGTTCTTC. Its protein product is CASSRLAGGVYNEQFF.

This clonotype came up many times. The V and J genes are TRBV5-1 and TRBJ2-1, with TRBD1 matching 10 bases. Germline lookup yields CDR1 SGHRS and CDR2 YFSETQ. CDR3 length equals 16 residues. Unmatched junction bases numbered 6, after V lost 0 bases and J lost 6 bases. CDR3 protein: CASSLEGTGAANEQFF. The CDR3 nucleotides read TGCGCCAGCAGCTTGGAAGGGACAGGGGCGGCCAATGAGCAGTTCTTC.

This clonotype came up many times. V usage is TRBV12-3 or TRBV12-4 and J usage is TRBJ2-1, with TRBD2 as a possible D gene (6 bases). Trimming took 6 bases from V and 4 from J, leaving 13 bases between them. The CDR3 length is 14 residues. In DNA, the CDR3 is TGTGCCAGCAGACCCGTGGAGGGTTACAATGAGCAGTTCTTC. Its protein product is CASRPVEGYNEQFF.

This clonotype was counted a few times. A single base separates this from a much larger clone, so it may be a read error. The rearrangement joins TRBV30 to TRBJ2-1; 13 bases fit TRBD2. The CDR3 totals 14 residues. Germline V gene lookup returns CDR1 GTSNPN and CDR2 SVGIG (reference sequence). CDR3 sequence (DNA): TGTGCCTGCCCCGGGACTAGCGGGACCAATGGGCAGTTCTTC. Translated, it gives CACPGTSGTNGQFF.

In its sample, this clonotype was seen a few times. A much larger clone lies a single base off, so this may be a read error. The chain recombines TRBV6-1 with TRBJ1-5; D may be TRBD1 (5 bases). Trimming pared 6 bases from V and 6 bases from J, leaving 18 bases between. Per germline, CDR1 MNHNS and CDR2 SASEGT. The CDR3 sequence is 15 residues long. The CDR3 is CASRGRGFRAQPQHF. The CDR3 region has the DNA TGTGCCAGCAGGGGACGGGGGTTTAGGGCTCAGCCCCAGCATTTT.

J is TRBJ2-6 and V is TRBV30; TRBD2 is a possible D gene (5 bases). The CDR3 loop spans 14 amino acids. The germline gives CDR1 GTSNPN, CDR2 SVGIG (reference sequence). V dropped 2 bases and J dropped 2 bases, with 7 bases sitting between them. CDR3 loop: CAWSPGTGANVLTF. The CDR3 DNA follows: TGTGCCTGGAGTCCGGGAACTGGGGCCAACGTCCTGACTTTC. Looking up the rest from reference TRBV30 and TRBJ2-6 gives the full variable domain: SQTIHQWPATLVQPVGSPLSLECTVEGTSNPNLYWYRQAAGRGLQLLFYSVGIGQISSEVPQNLSASRPQDRQFILSSKKLLLSDSGFYLCAWSPGTGANVLTFGAGSRLTVL.

The chain is built from TRBV7-3 and TRBJ2-1, with D perhaps TRBD2 (6 bases). The V gene's germline CDR1 is SGHTA and CDR2 FQGTGA. Trimming pared 2 bases from V and 6 bases from J, leaving 11 bases between. The CDR3 contains 14 residues. CDR3 DNA sequence: TGTGCCAGCAGCTTAGGACTACTCTCCAATGAGCAGTTCTTC. Protein sequence: CASSLGLLSNEQFF.

This clonotype occurred a few times. The chain combines TRBV18 with TRBJ1-2; D is ambiguous. The germline CDR1 and CDR2 sequences are KGHSH and LQKENI. CDR3 length: 14 amino acids. V was pared by 4 bases and J by 0 bases, with 9 bases between. The CDR3 DNA reads as TGTGCCAGCTCACTTTCAGATACTAACTATGGCTACACCTTC. Encoded protein: CASSLSDTNYGYTF.

The sample holds many counts of this clonotype. For the CDR3, the DNA is TGTGCCAGCAGTGAATCGGCTGAGAGCTCCTACGAGCAGTACTTC. Translated: CASSESAESSYEQYF. The V call is TRBV6-1, the J call TRBJ2-7; D call uncertain. The CDR3 has 15 amino acids. Germline V CDR1 and CDR2: MNHNS, SASEGT. V was clipped by 2 bases and J by 0 bases, with 11 bases between them.

This clonotype was found a few times. V gene TRBV27 combines with J gene TRBJ2-3; a weak D match, TRBD2 (6 bases). Germline V gene data show CDR1 as MNHEY and CDR2 as SMNVEV (reference sequence). The CDR3 sequence is 11 residues long. Trimming shortened V by 10 bases and J by 4 bases, and 9 bases separated the two germline ends. CDR3 nucleotides: TGTGCCAACCCTAGCGCAGATACGCAGTATTTT. Amino acid sequence: CANPSADTQYF.

The table lists this clonotype with many counts. The chain is built from TRBV6-1 and TRBJ2-1; 10 nucleotides line up with TRBD2. The CDR3 is 17 residues long. Germline V gene sequence: CDR1 MNHNS, CDR2 SASEGT. V was clipped by 6 bases and J by 4 bases; unmatched bases: 12. The chain's CDR3 is CASSLTSGPLAYNEQFF. The CDR3 nucleotides are TGTGCCAGCAGCCTGACTAGCGGGCCCTTGGCGTACAATGAGCAGTTCTTC.

The chain joins TRBV7-2 to TRBJ2-7, with D unclear. The CDR3 consists of 13 residues. V lost 0 bases and J lost 5, with 8 bases in between. Germline lookup yields CDR1 SGHTA and CDR2 FQGNSA. The CDR3 loop is CASSLASAHEQYF. CDR3 in DNA: TGTGCCAGCAGCTTAGCGTCCGCGCACGAGCAGTACTTC.

In its sample, this clonotype was seen many times. The gene calls are TRBV7-9 and TRBJ2-5; D possibly corresponds to TRBD2 (6 bases). V was clipped by 10 bases and J by 4 bases, with 16 bases between them. The CDR3 totals 13 residues. Per germline, CDR1 SEHNR and CDR2 FQNEAQ (reference sequence). In DNA, the CDR3 is TGTGCCACCAAGGAGGGAATGAGAGAGACCCAGTACTTC. This sequence encodes CATKEGMRETQYF.

The rearrangement joins TRBV19 to TRBJ2-3; 10 nucleotides line up with TRBD2. The CDR3 is 16 residues long. CDR1 LNHDA and CDR2 SQIVND come from the germline V gene (reference sequence). After removal of 5 bases from V and 2 bases from J, the junction contained 7 bases not matched to a gene. CDR3 DNA sequence: TGTGCCAGTAGTCCCGGACTAGCGGATTTCACAGATACGCAGTATTTT. This translates into CASSPGLADFTDTQYF.

This chain uses TRBV5-1 with TRBJ2-6; D unresolved. V dropped 4 bases and J dropped 2 bases, with 13 bases sitting between them. This CDR3 is 16 amino acids long. Germline CDR1 and CDR2: SGHRS and YFSETQ. The CDR3 here is CASSNPGIAGANVLTF. The CDR3, as DNA: TGCGCCAGCAGCAACCCGGGTATCGCTGGGGCCAACGTCCTGACTTTC.

Concerning this clonotype: A junction boundary mismatches the germline segment, possibly from a read error. This chain links TRBV19 with TRBJ1-1; D possibly corresponds to TRBD1 (6 bases). This CDR3 region has 15 residues. Germline CDR1 is LNHDA and CDR2 is SQIVND (reference sequence). Here the CDR3 reads CASSPWTEVNAEAFF. The CDR3 DNA reads as TGTGCCAGTAGTCCTTGGACAGAAGTGAACGCTGAAGCTTTCTTT. The entire variable domain, with the rest obtained from reference TRBV19 and TRBJ1-1, is as follows: DGGITQSPKYLFRKEGQNVTLSCEQNLNHDAMYWYRQDPGQGLRLIYYSQIVNDFQKGDIAEGYSVSREKKESFPLTVTSAQKNPTAFYLCASSPWTEVNAEAFFGQGTRLTVV.

Ten or more counts support this clonotype. The chain joins TRBV5-1 to TRBJ2-2; perhaps TRBD1 as D (5 bases). The V end lost 2 bases, the J end lost 3 bases, and 5 bases lay between the germline ends. From germline, CDR1 is SGHRS and CDR2 YFSETQ. This CDR3 is 13 amino acids long. The DNA of the CDR3 is TGCGCCAGCAGCTTAGGGGACACCGGGGAGCTGTTTTTT. Protein: CASSLGDTGELFF.

This clonotype was seen a few times. The rearrangement uses TRBV2 and TRBJ2-7; 10 bases map to TRBD1. The CDR3 totals 15 residues. V shed 6 bases and J 4 bases; nucleotides not matched to a gene: 9. CDR1 is SNHLY and CDR2 is FYNNEI in the germline V gene. CDR3 nucleotide sequence: TGTGCCAGCAGCGGAGACAGGGGGCGCAGTTACGAGCAGTACTTC. Residues: CASSGDRGRSYEQYF.

The chain links TRBV7-2 to TRBJ1-1, with 7 bases aligning to TRBD1. J gave up 0 bases and V 2 bases, and 3 bases lay outside the gene matches. Germline CDR1 SGHTA, CDR2 FQGNSA. This CDR3 comprises 15 residues. CDR3 loop: CASSLTGQLNTEAFF. In DNA form, the CDR3 reads TGTGCCAGCAGCTTAACGGGACAGCTGAACACTGAAGCTTTCTTT. Drawing the rest from reference TRBV7-2 and TRBJ1-1, the complete variable domain is GAGVSQSPSNKVTEKGKDVELRCDPISGHTALYWYRQSLGQGLEFLIYFQGNSAPDKSGLPSDRFSAERTGGSVSTLTIQRTQQEDSAVYLCASSLTGQLNTEAFFGQGTRLTVV.